This T cell receptor (beta chain) was captured in a study of OX40 agonist ivuxolimab in advanced cancers. Germline V gene lookup returns CDR1 LGHNT and CDR2 FRNRAP. This CDR3 contains 13 residues. V shed 7 bases and J shed 3 bases, with 12 bases lying between them. This clone was counted once. Method: immunoSEQ multiplex PCR; TCRdb's copy keeps in-frame clones and lacks some. The sample contains 92,000 or so clones, approximately 84% of which appear only once. The TCR originated in an adult with an advanced solid tumor such as melanoma, head and neck, liver or kidney cancer. The genes are TRBV12-5 and TRBJ2-5, with D possibly being TRBD1 (6 bases). The material was CD4+ or CD8+ T cells sorted from blood, obtained in a trial of the OX40 agonist ivuxolimab. CDR3 region: CASALRGKETQYF. Here the CDR3 DNA reads TGTGCTAGTGCCTTGAGGGGGAAAGAGACCCAGTACTTC.